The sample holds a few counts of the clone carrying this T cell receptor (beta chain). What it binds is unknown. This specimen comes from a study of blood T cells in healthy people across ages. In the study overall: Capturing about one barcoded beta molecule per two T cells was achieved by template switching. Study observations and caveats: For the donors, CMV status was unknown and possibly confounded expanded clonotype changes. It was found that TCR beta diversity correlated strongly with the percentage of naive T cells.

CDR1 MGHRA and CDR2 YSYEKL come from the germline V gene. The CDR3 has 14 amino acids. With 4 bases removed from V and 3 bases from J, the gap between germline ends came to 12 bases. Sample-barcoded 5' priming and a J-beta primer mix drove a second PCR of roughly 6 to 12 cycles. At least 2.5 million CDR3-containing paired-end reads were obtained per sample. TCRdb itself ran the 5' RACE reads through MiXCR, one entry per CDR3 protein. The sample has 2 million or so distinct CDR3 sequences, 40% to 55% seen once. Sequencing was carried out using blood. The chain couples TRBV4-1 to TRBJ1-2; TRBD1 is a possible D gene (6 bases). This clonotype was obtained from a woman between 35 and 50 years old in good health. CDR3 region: CASSPVQGDYGYTF. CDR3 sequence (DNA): TGCGCCAGCAGCCCCGTACAGGGTGACTATGGCTACACCTTC.